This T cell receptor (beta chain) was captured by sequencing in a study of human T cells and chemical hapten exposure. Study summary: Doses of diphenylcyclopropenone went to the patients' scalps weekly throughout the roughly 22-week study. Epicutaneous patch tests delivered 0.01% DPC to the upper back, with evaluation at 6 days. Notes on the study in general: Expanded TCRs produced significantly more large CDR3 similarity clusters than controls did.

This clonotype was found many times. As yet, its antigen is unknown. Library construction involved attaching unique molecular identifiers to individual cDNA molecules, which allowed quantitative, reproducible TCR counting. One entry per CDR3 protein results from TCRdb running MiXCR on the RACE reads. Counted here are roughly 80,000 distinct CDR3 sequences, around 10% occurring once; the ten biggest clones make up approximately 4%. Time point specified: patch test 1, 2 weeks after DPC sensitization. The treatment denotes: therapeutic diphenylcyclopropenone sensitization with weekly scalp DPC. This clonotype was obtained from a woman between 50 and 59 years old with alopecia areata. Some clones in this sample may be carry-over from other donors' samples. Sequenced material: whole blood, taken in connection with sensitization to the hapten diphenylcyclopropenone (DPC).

CDR3 coding DNA: TGTGCCTGGAGTGTAGGACTAGTGGGCAATGAGCAGTTCTTC. Residues: CAWSVGLVGNEQFF. The rearrangement links TRBV30 to TRBJ2-1; TRBD2 agrees at 7 bases. The germline V gene encodes CDR1 GTSNPN and CDR2 SVGIG (reference sequence). This CDR3 contains 14 residues. Trimming at V came to 0 bases and at J to 6 bases, leaving 5 bases not matched to a gene.